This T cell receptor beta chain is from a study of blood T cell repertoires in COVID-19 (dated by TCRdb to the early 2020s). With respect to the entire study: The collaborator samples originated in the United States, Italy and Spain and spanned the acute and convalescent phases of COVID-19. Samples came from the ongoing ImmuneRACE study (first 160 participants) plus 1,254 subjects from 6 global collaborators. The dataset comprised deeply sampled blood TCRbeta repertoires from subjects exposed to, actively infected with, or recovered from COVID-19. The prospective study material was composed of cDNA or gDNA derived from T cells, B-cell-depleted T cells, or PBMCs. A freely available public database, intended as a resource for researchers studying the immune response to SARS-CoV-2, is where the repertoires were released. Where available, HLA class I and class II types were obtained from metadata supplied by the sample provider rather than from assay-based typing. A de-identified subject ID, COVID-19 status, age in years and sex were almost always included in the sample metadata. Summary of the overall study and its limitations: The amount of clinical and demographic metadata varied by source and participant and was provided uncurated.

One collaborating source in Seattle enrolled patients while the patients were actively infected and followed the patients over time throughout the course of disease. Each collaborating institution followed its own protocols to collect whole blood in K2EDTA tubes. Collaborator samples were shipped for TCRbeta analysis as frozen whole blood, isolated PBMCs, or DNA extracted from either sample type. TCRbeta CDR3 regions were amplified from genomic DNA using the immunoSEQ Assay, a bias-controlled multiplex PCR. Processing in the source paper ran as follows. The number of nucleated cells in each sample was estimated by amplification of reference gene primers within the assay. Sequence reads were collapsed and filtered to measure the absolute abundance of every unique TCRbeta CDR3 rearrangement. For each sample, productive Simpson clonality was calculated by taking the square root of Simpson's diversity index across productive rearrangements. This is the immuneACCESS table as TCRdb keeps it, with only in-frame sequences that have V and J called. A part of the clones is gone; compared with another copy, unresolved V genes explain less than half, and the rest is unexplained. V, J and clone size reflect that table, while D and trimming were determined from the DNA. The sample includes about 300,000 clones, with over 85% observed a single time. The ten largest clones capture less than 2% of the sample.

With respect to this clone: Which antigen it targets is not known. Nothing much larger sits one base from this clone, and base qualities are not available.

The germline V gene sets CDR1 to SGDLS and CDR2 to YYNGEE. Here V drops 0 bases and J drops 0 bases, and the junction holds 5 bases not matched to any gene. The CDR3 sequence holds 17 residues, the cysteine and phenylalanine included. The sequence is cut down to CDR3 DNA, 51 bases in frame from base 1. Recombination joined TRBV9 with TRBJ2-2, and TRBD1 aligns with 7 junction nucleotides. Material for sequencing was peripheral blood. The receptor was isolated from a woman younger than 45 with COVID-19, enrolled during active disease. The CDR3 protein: CASSVGGGPTNTGELFF. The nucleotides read TGTGCCAGCAGCGTAGGAGGGGGCCCAACGAACACCGGGGAGCTGTTTTTT. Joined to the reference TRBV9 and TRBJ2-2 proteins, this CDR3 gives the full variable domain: DSGVTQTPKHLITATGQRVTLRCSPRSGDLSVYWYQQSLDQGLQFLIQYYNGEERAKGNILERFSAQQFPDLHSELNLSSLELGDSALYFCASSVGGGPTNTGELFFGEGSRLTVL.